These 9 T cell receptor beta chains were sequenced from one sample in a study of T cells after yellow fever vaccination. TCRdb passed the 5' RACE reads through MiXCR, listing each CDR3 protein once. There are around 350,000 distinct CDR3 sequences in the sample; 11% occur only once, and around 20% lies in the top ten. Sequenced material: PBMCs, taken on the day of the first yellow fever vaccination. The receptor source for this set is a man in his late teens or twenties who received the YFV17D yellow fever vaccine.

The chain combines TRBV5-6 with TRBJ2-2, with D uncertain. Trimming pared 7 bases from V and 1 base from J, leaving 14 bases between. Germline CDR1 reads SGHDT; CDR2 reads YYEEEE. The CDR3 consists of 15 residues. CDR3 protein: CASFFMGLNTGELFF. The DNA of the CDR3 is TGTGCCAGCTTCTTTATGGGTTTGAACACCGGGGAGCTGTTTTTT. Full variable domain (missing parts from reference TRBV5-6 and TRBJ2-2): DAGVTQSPTHLIKTRGQQVTLRCSPKSGHDTVSWYQQALGQGPQFIFQYYEEEERQRGNFPDRFSGHQFPNYSSELNVNALLLGDSALYLCASFFMGLNTGELFFGEGSRLTVL.

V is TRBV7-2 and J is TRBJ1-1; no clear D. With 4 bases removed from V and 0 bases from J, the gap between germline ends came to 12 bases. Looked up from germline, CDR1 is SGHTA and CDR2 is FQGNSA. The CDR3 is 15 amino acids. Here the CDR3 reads CASSWVTGVNTEAFF. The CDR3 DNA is TGTGCCAGCAGCTGGGTAACCGGGGTGAACACTGAAGCTTTCTTT.

CDR3 sequence: CASSLAGGVNTEAFF. CDR3 coding DNA: TGCGCCAGCAGCTTGGCCGGGGGGGTGAACACTGAAGCTTTCTTT. The chain is built from TRBV5-1 and TRBJ1-1; D may be TRBD1 (5 bases). The V and J ends lost 0 bases and 0 bases respectively, with 9 bases between them. Germline V gene lookup returns CDR1 SGHRS and CDR2 YFSETQ. The CDR3 sequence is 15 residues long. The variable domain in full, completed from reference TRBV5-1 and TRBJ1-1, reads KAGVTQTPRYLIKTRGQQVTLSCSPISGHRSVSWYQQTPGQGLQFLFEYFSETQRNKGNFPGRFSGRQFSNSRSEMNVSTLELGDSALYLCASSLAGGVNTEAFFGQGTRLTVV.

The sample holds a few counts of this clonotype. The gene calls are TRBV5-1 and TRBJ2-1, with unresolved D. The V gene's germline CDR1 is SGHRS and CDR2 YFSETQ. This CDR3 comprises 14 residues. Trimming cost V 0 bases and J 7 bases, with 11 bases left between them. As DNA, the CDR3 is TGCGCCAGCAGCTTGGAAAACAGATTGAATGAGCAGTTCTTC. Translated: CASSLENRLNEQFF. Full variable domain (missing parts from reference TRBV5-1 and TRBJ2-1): KAGVTQTPRYLIKTRGQQVTLSCSPISGHRSVSWYQQTPGQGLQFLFEYFSETQRNKGNFPGRFSGRQFSNSRSEMNVSTLELGDSALYLCASSLENRLNEQFFGPGTRLTVL.

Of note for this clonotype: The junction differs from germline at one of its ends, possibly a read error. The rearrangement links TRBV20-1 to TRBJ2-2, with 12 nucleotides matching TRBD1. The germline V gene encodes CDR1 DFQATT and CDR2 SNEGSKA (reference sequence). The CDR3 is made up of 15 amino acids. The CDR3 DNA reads TGCGGTGCTATCAGGGGACAGGGGGCTGCCGGGGAGCTGTTTTTT. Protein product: CGAIRGQGAAGELFF.

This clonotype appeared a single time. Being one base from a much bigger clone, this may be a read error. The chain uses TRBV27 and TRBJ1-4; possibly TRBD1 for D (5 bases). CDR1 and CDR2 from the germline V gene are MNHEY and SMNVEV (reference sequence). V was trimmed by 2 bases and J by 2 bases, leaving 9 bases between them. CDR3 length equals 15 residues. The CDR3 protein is CASSLGWGTNEKLFF. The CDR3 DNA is TGTGCCAGCAGTTTAGGATGGGGGACTAATGAAAAACTGTTTTTT.

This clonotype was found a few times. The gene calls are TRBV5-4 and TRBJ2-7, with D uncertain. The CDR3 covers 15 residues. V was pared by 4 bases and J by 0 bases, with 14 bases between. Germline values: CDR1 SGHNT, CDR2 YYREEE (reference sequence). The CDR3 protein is CASSPRPGYSYEQYF. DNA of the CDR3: TGTGCCAGCAGCCCGCGCCCAGGTTACTCCTACGAGCAGTACTTC.

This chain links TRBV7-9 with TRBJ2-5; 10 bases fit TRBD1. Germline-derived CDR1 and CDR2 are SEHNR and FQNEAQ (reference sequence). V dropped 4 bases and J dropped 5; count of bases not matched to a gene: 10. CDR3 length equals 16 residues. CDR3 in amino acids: CASSSLPGQGLETQYF. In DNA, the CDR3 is TGTGCCAGCAGCTCATTACCGGGACAGGGGTTGGAGACCCAGTACTTC.

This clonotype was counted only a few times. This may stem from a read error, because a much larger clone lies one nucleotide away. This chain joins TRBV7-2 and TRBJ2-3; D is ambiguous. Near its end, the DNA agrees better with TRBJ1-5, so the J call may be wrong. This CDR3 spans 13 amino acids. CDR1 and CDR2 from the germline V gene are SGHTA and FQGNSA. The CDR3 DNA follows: TGTGCCAGCAGCTCTCCTTTCCGGGATACGCAGCATTTT. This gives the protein CASSSPFRDTQHF.